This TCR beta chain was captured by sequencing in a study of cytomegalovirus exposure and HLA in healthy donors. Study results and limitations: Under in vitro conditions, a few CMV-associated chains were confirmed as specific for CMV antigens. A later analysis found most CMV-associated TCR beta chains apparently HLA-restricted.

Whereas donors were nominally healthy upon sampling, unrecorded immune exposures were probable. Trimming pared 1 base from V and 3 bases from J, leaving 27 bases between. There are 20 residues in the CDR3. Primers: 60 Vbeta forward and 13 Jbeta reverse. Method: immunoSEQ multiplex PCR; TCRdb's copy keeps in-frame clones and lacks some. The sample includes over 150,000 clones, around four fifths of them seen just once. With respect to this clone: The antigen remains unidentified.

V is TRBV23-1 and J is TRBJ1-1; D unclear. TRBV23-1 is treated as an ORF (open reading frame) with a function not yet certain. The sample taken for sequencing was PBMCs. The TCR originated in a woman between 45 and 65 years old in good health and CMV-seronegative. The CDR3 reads CASSQLADHAPFIVDTEAFF. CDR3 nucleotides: TGCGCCAGCAGTCAATTGGCAGATCATGCCCCTTTTATCGTGGACACTGAAGCTTTCTTT.